This TCR beta chain emerged from a study of beta chain features in type 1 diabetes (dated by TCRdb to 2016 to 2019). Broadly, across the study: Mean age, gender distribution, total cell number and subset yield were not different between patients and healthy donors. Naive and central memory subsets were obtained from all 30 or so donors, but regulatory and stem cell-like memory subsets were isolated from only 8 patients and about 8 healthy donors. A total of 85 million to 110 million sorted cells were examined across all samples, and RNA yield correlated strongly with the number of cells per subset. The study compared TCRB repertoires of sorted circulating CD4+ T cell subsets between recently diagnosed type 1 diabetes patients and matched healthy donors. Results and caveats for the whole study, not just this receptor: Shorter templates might have been favored by PCR, but patient and control samples were amplified and corrected together, so both groups would have been affected equally by any skew. HLA sub-analyses involved small numbers of individuals, so any influence of HLA type on TCRB rearrangement remained unresolved. Fewer insertions and more nucleotide deletions at VDJ recombination sites were observed in patients with type 1 diabetes, implying thymic rearrangement abnormalities. Because cDNA was sequenced instead of genomic DNA, activated cells with high expression could be over-represented, although the groups did not differ in activation or CD3 levels. Naive, central memory and regulatory TCRB repertoires appeared to be more alike among patients than among healthy donors. Type 1 diabetes patients showed a moderate but significant shortening of TCRB CDR3 length in all four CD4+ subsets.

From the cysteine up to the phenylalanine, the CDR3 has a length of 16 residues. The retained sequence is limited to the CDR3, 48 bases, with the frame set at the first base. Relative to germline, V is missing 4 bases and J is missing 4 bases, with 11 bases of the junction outside any gene match. The germline V gene specifies MGHRA as CDR1 and YSYEKL as CDR2. The entire isolated RNA was reverse transcribed using the High Capacity cDNA Reverse Transcription Kit, and thus expressed TCRB transcripts were sequenced. Deep immunoSEQ sequencing was performed on naive, central memory and regulatory T cell samples, with an average of about 3.6 million total reads per sample. Sorted cells were lysed in RLT buffer, and RNA was extracted using DNase-treated RNeasy Micro or Mini kits according to cell number. To prevent cross-contamination, every cell subset was processed on its own, while patient and healthy donor samples were processed together. The immunoSEQ multiplex PCR was used to amplify TCRB sequences from cDNA, yielding 87-bp fragments that span the CDR3 region. Sequencing of the amplicons was done on the Illumina HiSeq platform. In the source study's methods: Synthetic template baselines were used to correct PCR bias computationally, reads within Hamming distance 2 were collapsed, and singletons that could not be merged were discarded. Reads were aligned against IMGT to assign V, D and J genes, CDR3 length and insertions or deletions at six rearrangement sites. Within each subset, clonotype counts were normalized to the number of sorted cells before true diversity and Gini coefficients were calculated with the tcR R package. Repertoire sharing was quantified using the overlap coefficient calculated on TCRB nucleotide sequences. Out-of-frame TCRB sequences from naive cells were analyzed to stand in for the pre-selection repertoire. Here the immuneACCESS table is served through TCRdb, limited to in-frame sequences with V and J called. Missing clones are a known gap in these copies; in checked studies unresolved V genes cover under half, and the rest lacks a known reason. V and J calls and clone size come straight from that table; D and trimming were deduced from the DNA. Present in this sample are under 950,000 clones, about a sixth of which were seen just once. The ten biggest clones cover around 0.02% of the sample.

Of note for this clone: Its specific antigen is unknown. Per-base qualities were not stored, and no clone one base away is much larger.

A single peripheral blood draw of around 100 mL on average was collected from each donor into heparinised tubes. Using a panel that included CD45RO, CCR7, CD25, CD127, CD95 and CD27, naive, central memory, regulatory and stem cell-like memory CD4+ T cells were sorted on a BD FACSAria II. A purity above 98% was achieved for all sorted populations. PBMCs were separated immediately by Lymphoprep density gradient centrifugation and were stained directly, without being cultured. To minimize batch effects, samples were stained and sorted in pairs, one healthy donor with one patient per experiment. The sample was naive CD4+ T cells from blood. Per the publication, the cell subset or site label means: true naive CD4+ T cells. The chain is encoded by TRBV4-1 joined to TRBJ1-1, and TRBD1 matches 8 of the central bases. The sequence was obtained from a woman aged 18 to 35 in good health. The CDR3 corresponds to CASSRLPGGLGTEAFF. The bases are TGCGCCAGCAGCCGCCTCCCAGGGGGCCTTGGCACTGAAGCTTTCTTT.